This record concerns one T cell receptor beta chain sequence. The data were taken from a study of cytomegalovirus exposure and HLA in healthy donors. The V gene end was trimmed by 0 bases and the J gene end by 6 bases; junction bases not matched to a gene: 5. Germline V gene sequence: CDR1 MNHEY, CDR2 SVGAGI. This CDR3 region has 15 residues. PCR amplification relied on 60 Vbeta primers (plus 13 Jbeta primers). Assay used: immunoSEQ multiplex PCR; TCRdb lists only in-frame clones, some missing. The top ten hold 3% of the sample, which has some 150,000 clones, roughly 80% seen once. The V and J genes are TRBV6-5 and TRBJ1-2, with 9 bases fitting TRBD1. Material: PBMCs. The receptor was isolated from a man in his forties or fifties in good health and CMV-seropositive. The CDR3 region has the DNA TGTGCCAGCAGTTACTCGGAACAGGGGGCCGATGGCTACACCTTC. It translates to CASSYSEQGADGYTF.